One sample yielded the 4 T cell receptor beta chains listed below, sequenced in a study of cytotoxic CD8 clonotypes in ibrutinib-treated CLL. TCRdb's table, derived via immunoSEQ multiplex PCR, lists solely in-frame clones and lacks some. Altogether about 35,000 clones are present, 71% being singletons, with the ten largest covering 16%. The sample consisted of PBMCs, taken at disease progression, from a patient treated with ibrutinib. These receptor sequences come from a human donor with chronic lymphocytic leukemia.

The J gene is TRBJ1-2, the V gene TRBV7-9; no firm D call. Trimming removed 1 base from V and 6 bases from J, with 9 bases in between. The germline V gene encodes CDR1 SEHNR and CDR2 FQNEAQ (reference sequence). This CDR3 spans 13 amino acids. CDR3 sequence: CASSLGTVDGYTF. In nucleotides, the CDR3 is TGTGCCAGCAGCTTAGGGACGGTGGATGGCTACACCTTC.

This clone is labeled as medium-sized. The chain joins TRBV11-2 to TRBJ1-5; D is uncertain. Germline V CDR1 and CDR2: SGHAT, FQNNGV. The CDR3 runs to 15 residues. V lost 1 base to trimming and J lost 3 bases, with 10 bases between them. The CDR3 nucleotides read TGTGCCAGCAGCTTAGGGAACATGCACAATCAGCCCCAGCATTTT. It specifies CASSLGNMHNQPQHF.

The chain links TRBV27 to TRBJ1-6; D uncertain. V was shortened by 2 bases and J by 4 bases, with 6 bases between the two germline ends. The CDR3 covers 14 residues. Germline assignment: CDR1 MNHEY and CDR2 SMNVEV (reference sequence). The CDR3: CASSLDLYNSPLHF. In DNA form, the CDR3 reads TGTGCCAGCAGTTTAGACTTATATAATTCACCCCTCCACTTT.

V usage is TRBV11-3 and J usage is TRBJ2-4; D perhaps matches TRBD2 (6 bases). Germline V gene sequence: CDR1 SGHNT, CDR2 YENEEA. CDR3 length: 14 residues. Between the trimmed V and J ends, which lost 8 bases and 6 bases, there was a span of 17 bases. The DNA for the CDR3 is TGTGCCAGCTCCCGTGGAGGGGATGGAAACATTCAGTACTTC. Amino acid sequence: CASSRGGDGNIQYF.